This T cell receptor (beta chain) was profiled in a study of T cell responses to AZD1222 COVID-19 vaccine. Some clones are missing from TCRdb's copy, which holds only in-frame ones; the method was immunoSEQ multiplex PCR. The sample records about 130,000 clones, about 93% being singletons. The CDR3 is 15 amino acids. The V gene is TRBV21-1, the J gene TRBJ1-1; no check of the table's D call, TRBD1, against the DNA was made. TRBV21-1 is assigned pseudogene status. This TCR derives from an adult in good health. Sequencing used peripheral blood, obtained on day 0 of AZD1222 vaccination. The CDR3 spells CASSKGRNMNTEAFF. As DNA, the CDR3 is TGTGCCAGCAGCAAAGGCAGAAATATGAACACTGAAGCTTTCTTT.